The sequence of this T cell receptor beta chain was determined in a study of T cells after yellow fever vaccination. General study findings and limits: Few clonotypes appeared in both CD4 and CD8 compartments. Abundant clonotypes (contaminants from the bulk population) could be present in FACS-sorted repertoires. The secondary T-cell response peaked on day 5, not day 15, but was weaker.

The CDR3 extends over 17 amino acids. Germline CDR1 reads SGHTA; CDR2 reads FQGNSA. J was trimmed by 6 bases and V by 2 bases; bases with no gene match: 12. A remark on this clonotype: Its antigen is not known.

Researchers made TCR cDNA using 5'RACE template switching, and this step added a universal primer site and UMIs. TCRdb recomputed calls from the 5' RACE reads with MiXCR, one row per CDR3 protein. This table has about 330,000 distinct CDR3 sequences, about 4% appearing once. The chain is built from TRBV7-2 and TRBJ2-5; 10 nucleotides match TRBD2. The TCR originated in a man younger than 30 who received the YFV17D yellow fever vaccine. The material sequenced was PBMCs, taken 5 days after the yellow fever booster vaccination. The CDR3 is CASSLLGGAGGLKTQYF. CDR3 DNA sequence: TGTGCCAGCAGCTTATTGGGCGGAGCGGGGGGGCTAAAGACCCAGTACTTC. The entire variable domain, with the rest obtained from reference TRBV7-2 and TRBJ2-5, is as follows: GAGVSQSPSNKVTEKGKDVELRCDPISGHTALYWYRQSLGQGLEFLIYFQGNSAPDKSGLPSDRFSAERTGGSVSTLTIQRTQQEDSAVYLCASSLLGGAGGLKTQYFGPGTRLLVL.